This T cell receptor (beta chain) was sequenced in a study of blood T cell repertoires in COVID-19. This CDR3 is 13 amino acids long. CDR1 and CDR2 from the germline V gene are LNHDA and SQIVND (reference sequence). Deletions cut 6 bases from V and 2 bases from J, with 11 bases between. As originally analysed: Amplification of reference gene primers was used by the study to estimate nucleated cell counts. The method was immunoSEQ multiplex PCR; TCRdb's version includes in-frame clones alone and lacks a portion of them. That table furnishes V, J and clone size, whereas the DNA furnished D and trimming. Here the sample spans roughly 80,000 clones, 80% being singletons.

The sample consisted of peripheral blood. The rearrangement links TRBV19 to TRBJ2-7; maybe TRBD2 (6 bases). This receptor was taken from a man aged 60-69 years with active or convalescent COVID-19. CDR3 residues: CASRNSGTYEQYF. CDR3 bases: TGTGCCAGTAGAAATAGCGGTACCTACGAGCAGTACTTC.